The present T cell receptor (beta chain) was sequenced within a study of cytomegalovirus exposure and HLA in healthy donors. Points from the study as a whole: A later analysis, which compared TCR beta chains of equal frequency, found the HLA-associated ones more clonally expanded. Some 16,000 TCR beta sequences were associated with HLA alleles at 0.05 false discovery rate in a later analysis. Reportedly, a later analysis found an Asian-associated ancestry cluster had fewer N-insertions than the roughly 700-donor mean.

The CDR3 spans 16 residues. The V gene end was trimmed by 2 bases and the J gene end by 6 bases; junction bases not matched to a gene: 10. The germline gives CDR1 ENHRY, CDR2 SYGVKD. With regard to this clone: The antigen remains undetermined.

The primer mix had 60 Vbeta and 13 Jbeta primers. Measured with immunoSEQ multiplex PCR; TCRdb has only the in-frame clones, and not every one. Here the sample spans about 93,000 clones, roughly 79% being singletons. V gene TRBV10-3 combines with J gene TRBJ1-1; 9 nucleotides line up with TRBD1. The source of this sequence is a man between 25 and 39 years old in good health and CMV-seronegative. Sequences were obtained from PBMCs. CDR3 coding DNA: TGTGCCATCAGTGAGCCTGAGGCGGGACAGGGATCTGAAGCTTTCTTT. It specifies CAISEPEAGQGSEAFF.